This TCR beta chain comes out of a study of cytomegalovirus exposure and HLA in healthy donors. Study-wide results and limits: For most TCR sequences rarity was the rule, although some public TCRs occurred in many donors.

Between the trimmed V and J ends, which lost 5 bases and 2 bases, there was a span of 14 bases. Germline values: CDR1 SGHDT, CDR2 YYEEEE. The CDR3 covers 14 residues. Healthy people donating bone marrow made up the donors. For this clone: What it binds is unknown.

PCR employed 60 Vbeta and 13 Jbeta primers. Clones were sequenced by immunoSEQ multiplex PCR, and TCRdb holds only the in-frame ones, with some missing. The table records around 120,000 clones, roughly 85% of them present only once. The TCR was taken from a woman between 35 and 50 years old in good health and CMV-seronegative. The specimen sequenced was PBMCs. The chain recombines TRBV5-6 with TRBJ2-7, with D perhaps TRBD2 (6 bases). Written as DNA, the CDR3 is TGTGCCAGCAGTCGCGGGACGTTTACCTACGAGCAGTACTTC. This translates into CASSRGTFTYEQYF.